The 13 T cell receptor beta chains presented below share a single source sample, sequenced in a study of identical twins. TCRdb redid the calling of the 5' RACE reads with MiXCR, one entry per CDR3 protein. The sample holds approximately 530,000 distinct CDR3 sequences; under 25% are singletons and the top ten take about 0.5%. This sample was shared with a second study, whose subject was yellow fever vaccine responses in identical twins.

The sequencing input was CD4+ T cells sorted from blood. The source of these receptors is a woman in her late teens or twenties in good health.

The rearrangement links TRBV18 to TRBJ2-1; a weak D match, TRBD1 (5 bases). V gave up 6 bases and J gave up 0 bases, with 9 bases separating them. Germline assignment: CDR1 KGHSH and CDR2 LQKENI. The CDR3 is made up of 14 amino acids. CDR3 in DNA: TGTGCCAGCTCCCACGACAGCTCCTACAATGAGCAGTTCTTC. Translated, it gives CASSHDSSYNEQFF.

The chain carries TRBV10-3 and TRBJ2-5, with 12 bases that match TRBD2. Germline assignment: CDR1 ENHRY and CDR2 SYGVKD. Trimming took 6 bases from V and 4 from J; bases not matched to a gene: 6. CDR3 size: 15 residues. CDR3 sequence: CAISASGGAGETQYF. The CDR3 DNA follows: TGTGCCATCAGCGCTAGCGGGGGGGCCGGAGAGACCCAGTACTTC.

The rearrangement joins TRBV20-1 to TRBJ2-5; D uncertain. Trimming shortened V by 0 bases and J by 2 bases, and 10 bases separated the two germline ends. This CDR3 has 14 residues. The germline gives CDR1 DFQATT, CDR2 SNEGSKA (reference sequence). The CDR3 sequence is CSARDDPRQETQYF. The DNA for the CDR3 is TGCAGTGCTAGAGATGATCCTAGACAAGAGACCCAGTACTTC.

This clonotype was observed a few times. This chain connects TRBV5-6 to TRBJ2-1; 8 nucleotides align to TRBD2. Germline V gene sequence: CDR1 SGHDT, CDR2 YYEEEE. The CDR3 sequence is 17 residues long. The J segment lost 5 bases and the V segment lost 2 bases, leaving 12 bases of the junction unmatched. CDR3 sequence (DNA): TGTGCCAGCAGCTTCTACCTCGGGACTAGTCAAGACAATGAGCAGTTCTTC. This translates into CASSFYLGTSQDNEQFF.

CDR3: CASSLRGQTNTGELFF. The CDR3, as DNA: TGCGCCAGCAGCTTACGGGGACAGACGAACACCGGGGAGCTGTTTTTT. The chain links TRBV5-1 to TRBJ2-2; TRBD1 aligns across 7 bases. The CDR3 length is 16 residues. V lost 2 bases to trimming and J lost 0 bases; unmatched junction nucleotides: 4. Germline CDR1 reads SGHRS; CDR2 reads YFSETQ.

This clonotype appeared a few times. This chain uses TRBV12-3 or TRBV12-4 with TRBJ1-6; D is unclear. The CDR3 loop spans 13 amino acids. Trimming took 5 bases from V and 9 from J, leaving 11 bases between them. CDR3 residues: CASSTSPPSPLHF. The CDR3 DNA sequence: TGTGCCAGCAGTACATCACCCCCTTCACCCCTCCACTTT.

This clonotype was detected many times. The chain combines TRBV12-3 or TRBV12-4 with TRBJ1-1; tentative D call: TRBD1 (6 bases). CDR3 length equals 13 residues. Trimming shortened V by 6 bases and J by 1 base, and 9 bases separated the two germline ends. This CDR3 is CASRRTENTEAFF. The DNA for the CDR3 is TGTGCCAGCAGAAGGACAGAGAACACTGAAGCTTTCTTT.

This clonotype was detected a few times. The CDR3 DNA follows: TGCAGTGCTGCCTCCGGGACAGGGATCAATGAGCAGTTCTTC. Translated, it gives CSAASGTGINEQFF. The chain combines TRBV20-1 with TRBJ2-1; 9 positions match TRBD1. This CDR3 region has 14 residues. The V gene's germline CDR1 is DFQATT and CDR2 SNEGSKA (reference sequence). Trimming removed 5 bases from V and 6 bases from J; junction bases left unmatched: 8.

This chain uses TRBV7-3 with TRBJ2-1; 7 nucleotides line up with TRBD1. The germline V gene encodes CDR1 SGHTA and CDR2 FQGTGA. Unmatched junction bases numbered 8, after V lost 5 bases and J lost 7 bases. The CDR3 totals 14 residues. The DNA of the CDR3 is TGTGCCAGCAGCGAGTCCCGGGACAGAAATGAGCAGTTCTTC. This translates into CASSESRDRNEQFF.

This clonotype appeared a few times. This chain links TRBV27 with TRBJ2-1, with TRBD2 identical over 7 bases. CDR1 and CDR2 from the germline V gene are MNHEY and SMNVEV (reference sequence). CDR3 length equals 16 residues. V was clipped by 2 bases and J by 2 bases; unmatched bases: 6. CDR3 region: CASSLNLAETYNEQFF. The CDR3 nucleotides are TGTGCCAGCAGTTTAAATCTAGCGGAAACCTACAATGAGCAGTTCTTC.

The gene calls are TRBV12-3 or TRBV12-4 and TRBJ2-7; 9 bases are shared with TRBD2. The length of the CDR3 is 14 residues. The ends lost 7 bases at V and 2 bases at J; junction bases unmatched: 6. Written as DNA, the CDR3 is TGTGCCAGCACCTACCTAGCGGGACCCTACGAGCAGTACTTC. This gives the protein CASTYLAGPYEQYF.

In its sample, this clonotype was seen a few times. The rearrangement joins TRBV2 to TRBJ2-3; D gene unclear. This CDR3 is built from 12 residues. Trimming pared 6 bases from V and 4 bases from J, leaving 8 bases between. The germline gives CDR1 SNHLY, CDR2 FYNNEI. The CDR3 sequence: CASRGPADTQYF. The CDR3 DNA reads as TGTGCCAGCAGGGGCCCAGCAGATACGCAGTATTTT.

V usage is TRBV20-1 and J usage is TRBJ2-3; 7 nucleotides align to TRBD1. Germline values: CDR1 DFQATT, CDR2 SNEGSKA (reference sequence). After removal of 5 bases from V and 5 bases from J, the junction contained 7 bases not matched to a gene. CDR3 length: 13 residues. CDR3 region: CSAETGKGDTQYF. CDR3 sequence (DNA): TGCAGTGCTGAGACAGGGAAAGGAGATACGCAGTATTTT.